This is a list of T cell receptor beta chains from one sample in a study of T cells in Graves' hyperthyroidism and ophthalmopathy. TCRdb re-called the multiplex PCR reads with MiXCR, one entry per CDR3 protein. The table has approximately 520,000 distinct CDR3 sequences, roughly 20% seen once; the top ten hold more than 20%. Material for sequencing was blood. The source is a man aged 18 to 35 with Graves' hyperthyroidism. Each CDR3 is given with its conserved first and last residue. The order of the fields is D gene, V gene, clone size, J gene, CDR3 DNA, CDR3 protein. D genes are given only for firm matches. A row's size may be missing; if present it is once, few, many or a size class.

>NA|TRBV12-3/TRBV12-4|NA|TRBJ2-7
TGTGCCAGCAGCCCTCCCCAGGGGTTAGAGGGCGAGCAGTACTTC
CASSPPQGLEGEQYF
>NA|TRBV6-2/TRBV6-3|once|TRBJ1-3
TGTGCCAGCAGTTACCCCAGGATTTACTCTGGAAACACCATATATTTT
CASSYPRIYSGNTIYF
>TRBD1|TRBV19|many|TRBJ1-1
TGTGCCAGTAGTATAAACCGACGTGGGACAGTTGACACTGAAGCTTTCTTT
CASSINRRGTVDTEAFF
>NA|TRBV28|many|TRBJ1-1
TGTGCCAGCACCGGAGTGGGTATCGGAAACACTGAAGCTTTCTTT
CASTGVGIGNTEAFF
>TRBD1|TRBV5-1|NA|TRBJ1-4
TGCGCCAGCAGCTTTACAGGGGAGAATGAAAAACTGTTTTTT
CASSFTGENEKLFF
>NA|TRBV2|NA|TRBJ1-1
TGTGCCAGCAGTGAGTGGCAGGCAACTGAAGCTTTCTTT
CASSEWQATEAFF
>TRBD2|TRBV12-3/TRBV12-4|NA|TRBJ2-7
TGTGCCAGCAGGCGGACTAGCGGGACGTACGAGCAGTACTTC
CASRRTSGTYEQYF
>NA|TRBV7-2|NA|TRBJ1-1
TGTGCCAGCAGTGACGGGTATAACACTGAAGCTTTCTTT
CASSDGYNTEAFF
>TRBD1|TRBV7-9|few|TRBJ2-2
TGTGCCAGCAGCTTATCTTACAGGGGGCCGAACACCGGGGAGCTGTTTTTT
CASSLSYRGPNTGELFF
>TRBD1|TRBV20-1|many|TRBJ1-2
TGCAGTGCTAGGACAGGGGATAACTATGGCTACACCTTC
CSARTGDNYGYTF
>NA|TRBV30|many|TRBJ1-5
TGTGCCTGGGCCTCCCCAGGGGGCAATCAGCCCCAGCATTTT
CAWASPGGNQPQHF
>TRBD1|TRBV27|many|TRBJ2-3
TGTGCCAGCAGCGGAGACAGGGTCGGCACAGATACGCAGTATTTT
CASSGDRVGTDTQYF
>NA|TRBV20-1|many|TRBJ1-1
TGCAGTGCTAGAGCACCCCCGCCTACCGACACTGAAGCTTTCTTT
CSARAPPPTDTEAFF
>TRBD2|TRBV29-1|NA|TRBJ2-7
TGCAGCGTTGAGGGCCCGGGAGGAATCTACGAGCAGTACTTC
CSVEGPGGIYEQYF
>TRBD2|TRBV6-1|few|TRBJ2-5
TGTGCCAGCAGCGTCGGACTAGCGGGGGCCCCGAGGGGTGAGACCCAGTACTTC
CASSVGLAGAPRGETQYF
>NA|TRBV6-1|NA|TRBJ2-7
TGTGCCAGCAGTGCCCCCCCCGGGACTCCTAACTACGAGCAGTACTTC
CASSAPPGTPNYEQYF
>NA|TRBV5-1|few|TRBJ2-7
TGCGCCAGCAGGTACAGGGACGAGCAGTACTTC
CASRYRDEQYF
>TRBD2|TRBV28|many|TRBJ2-5
TGTGCCAGCAGTTTGCCCCTAGCGGGGTACCAAGAGACCCAGTACTTC
CASSLPLAGYQETQYF
>TRBD1|TRBV6-5|many|TRBJ2-5
TGTGCCAGCAGTTACCTCCCGGACAGGGGAGAGACCCAGTACTTC
CASSYLPDRGETQYF
>NA|TRBV5-1|many|TRBJ1-2
TGCGCCAGCAGCACAACCGGGTCTTCCTATGGCTACACCTTC
CASSTTGSSYGYTF
>NA|TRBV30|many|TRBJ1-1
TGTGCCTGGAGTCCCCTAGGACAGATAAACACTGAAGCTTTCTTT
CAWSPLGQINTEAFF
>NA|TRBV12-5|many|TRBJ2-7
TGTGCTAGTGGTTCATTGGTACTACAGGGGGGGACCAGAAGCTCCTACGAGCAGTACTTC
CASGSLVLQGGTRSSYEQYF
>NA|TRBV10-3|many|TRBJ1-2
TGTGCCATCGGTACAGGGTTAGGCTACACCTTC
CAIGTGLGYTF
>NA|TRBV5-1|many|TRBJ2-5
TGCGCCAGCAGCATCACAGGGTTTGGAGAGACCCAGTACTTC
CASSITGFGETQYF
>NA|TRBV6-1|NA|TRBJ2-2
TGTGCCAGCAGTGGTAACAGGGTATCCGGGGAGCTGTTTTTT
CASSGNRVSGELFF
>TRBD1|TRBV19|NA|TRBJ1-1
TGTGCCAGTAGCCCGACAGGGCCCCCCATCAACACTGAAGCTTTCTTT
CASSPTGPPINTEAFF
>NA|TRBV15|many|TRBJ1-2
TGTGCCACCAGCAGAGTGCCCCCCGAGGGGGGATCGGACGGCTACACCTTC
CATSRVPPEGGSDGYTF
>NA|TRBV2|many|TRBJ1-5
TGTGCCAGCACCGAGATCAAGGCCGGGCCCCAGCATTTT
CASTEIKAGPQHF
>NA|TRBV6-1|NA|TRBJ2-2
TGTGCCAGCACCAGGGGAGGGGGGAACACCGGGGAGCTGTTTTTT
CASTRGGGNTGELFF
>TRBD2|TRBV29-1|NA|TRBJ2-7
TGCAGCGGAGGGGAGGGCTACTACGAGCAGTACTTC
CSGGEGYYEQYF
>NA|TRBV11-2|NA|TRBJ2-7
TGTGCCAGCAGCTTAGGGTTCGACGAGCAGTACTTC
CASSLGFDEQYF
>NA|TRBV6-2/TRBV6-3|NA|TRBJ2-3
TGTGCCAGCAGAAGAGGCCAGCCCTATTGGAGGGGGCGGTCAGATACGCAGTATTTT
CASRRGQPYWRGRSDTQYF
>TRBD1|TRBV20-1|many|TRBJ2-7
TGCAGTGCTTGGGACAGCTACTACGAGCAGTACTTC
CSAWDSYYEQYF
>NA|TRBV12-3/TRBV12-4|many|TRBJ1-1
TGTGCCAGCGCCTCCTCAGGGGTAGACACTGAAGCTTTCTTT
CASASSGVDTEAFF
>NA|TRBV29-1|NA|TRBJ1-2
TGCAGCGTTGAAACCGGGGCTCATGGCTACACCTTC
CSVETGAHGYTF
>TRBD2|TRBV6-5|many|TRBJ2-7
TGTGCCAGCAGTTACTCAATGACTAGCGGGGCCTACGAGCAGTACTTC
CASSYSMTSGAYEQYF
>NA|TRBV6-2/TRBV6-3|many|TRBJ1-1
TGTGCCAGCAGTTTCGGACAGAGCACTGAAGCTTTCTTT
CASSFGQSTEAFF
>NA|TRBV29-1|many|TRBJ2-5
TGCAGCGTTGAACGTTGGGGTGGGGAGACCCAGTACTTC
CSVERWGGETQYF
>NA|TRBV11-2|NA|TRBJ1-3
TGTGCCAGCAGCTTAGTGGACGGATTAAACTCTGGAAACACCATATATTTT
CASSLVDGLNSGNTIYF
>NA|TRBV18|NA|TRBJ1-1
TGTGCCAGCTCAACGACCGCGGGGTCGGACACTGAAGCTTTCTTT
CASSTTAGSDTEAFF
>NA|TRBV28|many|TRBJ2-7
TGTGCCAGCAGACGGACAAGTTCCTCCGAGGGGCAGTACTTC
CASRRTSSSEGQYF
>NA|TRBV3-1|NA|TRBJ1-1
TGTGCCAGCAGCCACGGTGCCCTCTTT
CASSHGALF
>NA|TRBV20-1|many|TRBJ2-7
TGCAGTGCTAGAGATCCCGGGGGCGCCTACGAGCAGTACTTC
CSARDPGGAYEQYF
>NA|TRBV6-1|NA|TRBJ2-7
TGTGCCAGCAGTGAATCGCCAGGTTACGAGCAGTACTTC
CASSESPGYEQYF
>NA|TRBV15|NA|TRBJ1-1
TGTGCCACCAGCAGGGGCCGGGAGGATGAAGCTTTCTTT
CATSRGREDEAFF
>NA|TRBV6-2/TRBV6-3|many|TRBJ1-1
TGTGCCAGCAGTTACTGGGGGGAAAACACTGAAGCTTTCTTT
CASSYWGENTEAFF
>NA|TRBV5-1|many|TRBJ1-1
TGCGCCAGCAGCTTGGAAGCAGGGAGGCACACTGAAGCTTTCTTT
CASSLEAGRHTEAFF
>NA|TRBV12-3/TRBV12-4|many|TRBJ2-2
TGTGCCAGCAGTTTGCCGGTGGGCGGGGAGCTGTTTTTT
CASSLPVGGELFF
>TRBD1|TRBV30|NA|TRBJ1-1
TGTGCCTGGAAAGACAGGGGAAACACTGAAGCTTTCTTT
CAWKDRGNTEAFF
>NA|TRBV4-2|many|TRBJ1-1
TGTGCCAGCAGCCAAGATTTCGGACTCCGGGGGAACACTGAAGCTTTCTTT
CASSQDFGLRGNTEAFF
>NA|TRBV7-8|NA|TRBJ1-5
TGTGCCAGCAGCTTACGGGGGGGATATCGGCCCCAGCATTTT
CASSLRGGYRPQHF
>NA|TRBV28|many|TRBJ1-2
TGTGCCAGCAGGGCGGGTGGCTACACCTTC
CASRAGGYTF
>NA|TRBV11-2|many|TRBJ1-2
TGTGCCAGCAGCTTAGTCCACGGGGCGGACTATGGCTACACCTTC
CASSLVHGADYGYTF
>NA|TRBV27|few|TRBJ2-3
TGTGCCAGCAGTACAACTAGCACAGATACGCAGTATTTT
CASSTTSTDTQYF
>NA|TRBV5-1|many|TRBJ2-5
TGCGCCAGCAGCCGTTGGCCTGATGGAGGGACCCAGTACTTC
CASSRWPDGGTQYF
>NA|TRBV6-1|NA|TRBJ1-1
TGTGCCAGCAGTGAAGACATGATGGACACTGAAGCTTTCTTT
CASSEDMMDTEAFF
>NA|TRBV11-3|NA|TRBJ2-7
TGTGCCAGCAGCTTGGGATCAATGAGCTACGAGCAGTACTTC
CASSLGSMSYEQYF
>NA|TRBV4-1|NA|TRBJ2-7
TGCGCCAGCAGCTTGACAGCTCTCTCCTACGAGCAGTACTTC
CASSLTALSYEQYF